Listed below are T cell receptor beta chains from one sample, sequenced in a study of early T cells in non-severe SARS-CoV-2 infection. TCRdb analysed the 5' RACE reads with MiXCR anew, one entry per CDR3 protein. The data hold 40,000 to 50,000 distinct CDR3 sequences, with approximately 7.1% observed a single time. Material for sequencing was whole blood. The receptors come from an adult who was a healthcare worker with PCR-confirmed SARS-CoV-2 infection or an uninfected control (not recorded which). Each CDR3 is given with its conserved first and last residue. A D gene is named only where the DNA matches it firmly. The listing skips clone size in some rows; elsewhere it reads once, few, many or a size class.

TRBJ2-3 | few | TRBV11-2 | TRBD1 | TGTGCCAGCAGCCTCACCAGGGGGCGCACAGATACGCAGTATTTT | CASSLTRGRTDTQYF
TRBJ2-7 | many | TRBV10-1 | . | TGCGCCAGCAGTGAGTCCGGGGGCGAGCAGTACTTC | CASSESGGEQYF
TRBJ1-5 | . | TRBV12-3/TRBV12-4 | TRBD1 | TGTGCCAGCAGTTTTGGGACAGGAAGATATAGCAATCAGCCCCAGCATTTT | CASSFGTGRYSNQPQHF
TRBJ1-6 | few | TRBV12-3/TRBV12-4 | TRBD1 | TGTGCCAGCAGTTTAGCGGGGACAGGGTTTAATTCACCCCTCCACTTT | CASSLAGTGFNSPLHF
TRBJ2-7 | many | TRBV7-9 | . | TGTGCCAGCAGCTTAACCGGGACACACCTCTCCTACGAGCAGTACTTC | CASSLTGTHLSYEQYF
TRBJ1-5 | . | TRBV6-5 | . | TGTGCCAGCAGGTCTCGCAACCAGCCCCAGCATTTT | CASRSRNQPQHF
TRBJ2-2 | . | TRBV25-1 | . | TGTGCCAGCAGTCCTTGGATGGGTGCCCCCGGGGAGCTGTTTTTT | CASSPWMGAPGELFF
TRBJ1-2 | . | TRBV7-9 | . | TGTGCCAGCAGCATAGGGATTAACTATGACTACACCTTC | CASSIGINYDYTF
TRBJ2-3 | few | TRBV12-3/TRBV12-4 | . | TGTGCCAGCATCCCTTGGGGCAGGGTAGAGGGTAGGACAGATACGCAGTATTTT | CASIPWGRVEGRTDTQYF
TRBJ1-1 | few | TRBV5-1 | . | TGCGCCAGCAGCTTGGAACCTCTGAACACTGAAGCTTTCTTT | CASSLEPLNTEAFF
TRBJ2-7 | many | TRBV7-2 | . | TGTGCCAGCAGCCGCAGGGGGGACTCCTACGAGCAGTACTTC | CASSRRGDSYEQYF
TRBJ2-2 | . | TRBV5-1 | . | TGCGCCAGCAGCTTATCACAGGGTAGAGACACCGGGGAGCTGTTTTTT | CASSLSQGRDTGELFF
TRBJ1-1 | . | TRBV20-1 | . | TGCAGTTACAGCCGGGCTAAGAACACTGAAGCTTTCTTT | CSYSRAKNTEAFF
TRBJ2-7 | . | TRBV12-2 | . | TGTGCAAGTCGCCCGCGGACAGGGGGGGCCTACGAGCAGTACTTC | CASRPRTGGAYEQYF
TRBJ2-1 | many | TRBV7-9 | . | TGTGCCAGCAGCCGCCCGGGACAATGGGCAAATTCTAATGAGCAGTTCTTC | CASSRPGQWANSNEQFF
TRBJ2-4 | . | TRBV7-2 | . | TGTGCCAGCAGCTTCCCAGGGGAACTAGGGTACTTC | CASSFPGELGYF
TRBJ2-1 | many | TRBV27 | TRBD2 | TGTGCCAGCAGTGCGGGGGATCACAATGAGCAGTTCTTC | CASSAGDHNEQFF
TRBJ1-2 | many | TRBV7-9 | TRBD1 | TGTGCCAGCAGCTTCCCAAGAGGGACAGGCCCTAATAGCTACACCTTC | CASSFPRGTGPNSYTF
TRBJ2-7 | few | TRBV10-3 | . | TGTGCCACCCGCCTCTTTGATACCTACGAGCAGTACTTC | CATRLFDTYEQYF
TRBJ1-1 | few | TRBV12-3/TRBV12-4 | TRBD1 | TGTGCCAGCAGTTTACGCGGGACAGGGGTAGAAGCTTTCTTT | CASSLRGTGVEAFF
TRBJ1-5 | . | TRBV7-2 | . | TGTGCCAGCAGCTTGCCCCCGGGACAAGGAGACCGGGGCAATCAGCCCCAGCATTTT | CASSLPPGQGDRGNQPQHF
TRBJ1-1 | hyperexpanded | TRBV3-1 | . | TGTGCCAGCAGCCAAGATCTGTTCGAGACTATGGTCACTGAAGCTTTCTTT | CASSQDLFETMVTEAFF
TRBJ1-1 | many | TRBV5-5 | . | TGTGCCAGCAGCTTCGGATTCTGGGACACTGAAGCTTTCTTT | CASSFGFWDTEAFF
TRBJ1-1 | . | TRBV7-3 | . | TGTGCCAGCAGCATGGACGGGGTACGGGGTGAAGCTTTCTTT | CASSMDGVRGEAFF
TRBJ2-3 | . | TRBV7-2 | . | TGTGCCAGCAGCTTCGGGACCACAGATACGCAGTATTTT | CASSFGTTDTQYF
TRBJ2-1 | . | TRBV2 | TRBD1 | TGTGCCTCAGGGGGCCTAGGGCTCAGCTCCTACAATGAGCAGTTCTTC | CASGGLGLSSYNEQFF
TRBJ2-1 | many | TRBV7-8 | . | TGTGCCAGCAGCTTAGTGTCCTCCTACAATGAGCAGTTCTTC | CASSLVSSYNEQFF
TRBJ1-2 | few | TRBV7-2 | TRBD1 | TGTGCCAGCAGCCCCAGAGGGGTGACAGGGCCACTCTATGGCTACACCTTC | CASSPRGVTGPLYGYTF
TRBJ1-1 | few | TRBV20-1 | TRBD1 | TGCAGTGCTAGAAGGGACAGGGAAGCTTTCTTT | CSARRDREAFF
TRBJ1-2 | many | TRBV20-1 | . | TGCAGTGCTAGATTCCTGTCTAACTATGGCTACACCTTC | CSARFLSNYGYTF
TRBJ2-7 | . | TRBV29-1 | TRBD2 | TGCAGCGCGGGACTAGGGACATACGAGCAGTACTTC | CSAGLGTYEQYF
TRBJ2-5 | many | TRBV12-3/TRBV12-4 | TRBD1 | TGTGCCAGCAGGATCGGGACAGCCCAAGAGACCCAGTACTTC | CASRIGTAQETQYF
TRBJ2-3 | . | TRBV14 | . | TGTGCCAGCAGCCAAGATCGGAAGGGTACGCAGTATTTT | CASSQDRKGTQYF
TRBJ2-5 | many | TRBV5-4 | TRBD2 | TGTGCCAGCAGACCGGGACTAGCGGGCCTAACCACCCAGTACTTC | CASRPGLAGLTTQYF
TRBJ2-3 | few | TRBV29-1 | TRBD1 | TGCAGCGCCGACGAGGGGGCCATAGATACGCAGTATTTT | CSADEGAIDTQYF
TRBJ2-3 | . | TRBV11-2 | TRBD2 | TGTGCCAGCAGCTTAGGGGACTACACAGATACGCAGTATTTT | CASSLGDYTDTQYF
TRBJ2-1 | many | TRBV7-9 | . | TGTGCCAGCAGCTTAGGAGGAACAGGGGAGCAGTTCTTC | CASSLGGTGEQFF
TRBJ2-7 | . | TRBV29-1 | . | TGCAGCGTTGTTCGGACAGACTCCTACGAGCAGTACTTC | CSVVRTDSYEQYF
TRBJ1-4 | once | TRBV27 | . | TGTGCCAGCAGAGAGACCAGCCTTTTTAATGAAAAACTGTTTTTT | CASRETSLFNEKLFF
TRBJ2-1 | few | TRBV7-6 | . | TGTGCCAGCAGCCCACCCACGGCAGCTTCCTACAATGAGCAGTTCTTC | CASSPPTAASYNEQFF
TRBJ2-3 | few | TRBV12-3/TRBV12-4 | TRBD2 | TGTGCCAGCGGAGAGACTAGCGGAACAGATACGCAGTATTTT | CASGETSGTDTQYF
TRBJ2-6 | . | TRBV7-8 | . | TGTGCCAGCAGCCCTAGGCCAGGACAGCCTTACTCTGGGGCCAACGTCCTGACTTTC | CASSPRPGQPYSGANVLTF
TRBJ2-5 | few | TRBV6-2/TRBV6-3 | TRBD2 | TGTGCCAGCAGTTACTCCGCGACTAGCGGGGGATTAGAGACCCAGTACTTC | CASSYSATSGGLETQYF
TRBJ2-1 | many | TRBV6-5 | TRBD2 | TGTGCCAGCAGTTACTCGGGGACTAGCGGGGGAGTAGGTGAGCAGTTCTTC | CASSYSGTSGGVGEQFF
TRBJ2-2 | few | TRBV6-6 | . | TGTGCCAGCAGTTACTCGCGGACGGGCACCGGGGAGCTGTTTTTT | CASSYSRTGTGELFF
TRBJ2-5 | many | TRBV3-1 | . | TGTGCCAGCAGCCAAGATAAGGCAGGGACAACGTACCAAGAGACCCAGTACTTC | CASSQDKAGTTYQETQYF
TRBJ1-1 | . | TRBV7-3 | . | TGTGCCAGCAGCTGGACATGGAACACTGAAGCTTTCTTT | CASSWTWNTEAFF
TRBJ2-3 | . | TRBV6-5 | TRBD2 | TGTGCCAGCAGTGGGCTAGCGGGCACAGATACGCAGTATTTT | CASSGLAGTDTQYF
TRBJ2-1 | many | TRBV6-1 | . | TGTGCCAGCTCCCAGGGTTCCAATGAGCAGTTCTTC | CASSQGSNEQFF
TRBJ1-2 | many | TRBV28 | . | TGTGCCAGCAGGGAAGGGGCTGACTATGGCTACACCTTC | CASREGADYGYTF